Below, 27 T cell receptor beta chains from the same sample are listed, as sequenced in a study of T cell responses to AZD1222 COVID-19 vaccine. Here immunoSEQ multiplex PCR was the method, and the copy in TCRdb shows in-frame clones only, minus some. The sample contains under 200,000 clones, over 75% of which appear only once. The sample here was peripheral blood, taken 28 days after the second AZD1222 dose. Source of these receptors: an adult who received the AZD1222 COVID-19 vaccine.

The gene calls are TRBV2 and TRBJ1-2; the D is unclear. The length of the CDR3 is 11 residues. V lost 3 bases, J lost 8 bases, and 7 bases lay in between. Germline V gene data show CDR1 as SNHLY and CDR2 as FYNNEI. CDR3 coding DNA: TGTGCCAGCAGTGATGATCGCGGCTACACCTTC. Residues: CASSDDRGYTF.

The V gene is TRBV2, the J gene TRBJ1-1, with TRBD1 matching 8 bases. The length of the CDR3 is 14 residues. Germline CDR1 is SNHLY and CDR2 is FYNNEI. The trim removed 7 bases at V and 2 bases at J, leaving 6 bases unmatched. CDR3 in amino acids: CASTRTGLNTEAFF. The CDR3 DNA sequence: TGTGCCAGCACCCGGACAGGGCTCAACACTGAAGCTTTCTTT.

The chain employs TRBV10-3 and TRBJ2-1; 11 nucleotides agree with TRBD1. Germline V gene lookup returns CDR1 ENHRY and CDR2 SYGVKD. The CDR3 is 22 residues long. V gave up 2 bases and J gave up 1 base; unmatched junction bases: 19. The chain's CDR3 is CAISEHHGVGTGGFESYNEQFF. CDR3 nucleotides: TGTGCCATCAGTGAGCACCACGGAGTCGGGACAGGGGGTTTTGAGTCCTACAATGAGCAGTTCTTC.

The genes are TRBV19 and TRBJ1-1, with TRBD1 matching 7 bases. This CDR3 spans 15 amino acids. Looked up from germline, CDR1 is LNHDA and CDR2 is SQIVND (reference sequence). The J segment lost 1 base and the V segment lost 6 bases, leaving 8 bases of the junction unmatched. CDR3: CASRDREVRNTEAFF. The CDR3 bases are TGTGCCAGTAGAGACAGGGAGGTCAGGAACACTGAAGCTTTCTTT.

This chain links TRBV28 with TRBJ1-5; D possibly corresponds to TRBD1 (5 bases). The CDR3 runs 14 residues. CDR1 is MDHEN, CDR2 SYDVKM, per germline. Trimming shortened V by 7 bases and J by 1 base, and 11 bases separated the two germline ends. The CDR3 DNA reads as TGTGCCAGCATCCCTGGGGGAAGCAATCAGCCCCAGCATTTT. It is translated as CASIPGGSNQPQHF.

This chain uses TRBV7-8 with TRBJ1-2; D is possibly TRBD1 (6 bases). The length of the CDR3 is 16 residues. Trimming took 1 base from V and 6 from J, leaving 18 bases between them. Looked up from germline, CDR1 is SGHVS and CDR2 is FQNEAQ. The CDR3 spells CASSLVRQGTRDGYTF. CDR3 nucleotide sequence: TGTGCCAGCAGCTTAGTGAGGCAGGGGACACGGGATGGCTACACCTTC. The complete variable domain, with remaining parts taken from reference TRBV7-8 and TRBJ1-2, reads GAGVSQSPRYKVAKRGQDVALRCDPISGHVSLFWYQQALGQGPEFLTYFQNEAQLDKSGLPSDRFFAERPEGSVSTLKIQRTQQEDSAVYLCASSLVRQGTRDGYTFGSGTRLTVV.

This rearrangement joins TRBV25-1 to TRBJ1-3, with 7 bases matching TRBD1. The CDR3 runs to 14 residues. Germline V gene lookup returns CDR1 MGHDK and CDR2 SYGVNS. The trim removed 4 bases at V and 9 bases at J, leaving 9 bases unmatched. This chain's CDR3 is CASSGSTGVGTIYF. The CDR3 nucleotides are TGTGCCAGCAGTGGGTCCACAGGGGTTGGCACCATATATTTT.

CDR3 in amino acids: CASSPGTGGDSAFF. In nucleotides, the CDR3 is TGTGCCAGCTCACCAGGGACAGGGGGGGATTCGGCTTTCTTT. The chain uses TRBV18 and TRBJ1-1, with 11 bases identical to TRBD1. J gave up 11 bases and V 2 bases, and 7 bases lay outside the gene matches. CDR1 and CDR2 (germline): KGHSH, LQKENI. The CDR3 extends over 14 amino acids.

The J gene is TRBJ2-5, the V gene TRBV6-4, with a possible D match to TRBD1 (6 bases). Trimming left V 5 bases short and J 7 bases short, with 14 bases between. Germline assignment: CDR1 MRHNA and CDR2 SNTAGT. This CDR3 is built from 13 residues. The DNA of the CDR3 is TGTGCCAGCAGTCGGGACATACTTGGGACCCAGTACTTC. Encoded protein: CASSRDILGTQYF.

On this clone: The sample contains more than one DNA sequence encoding this CDR3. The chain couples TRBV30 to TRBJ1-3, with D uncertain. V was clipped by 2 bases and J by 0 bases, with 5 bases between them. The CDR3 has 13 residues. The V gene's germline CDR1 is GTSNPN and CDR2 SVGIG (reference sequence). CDR3 bases: TGTGCCTGGAGTTTGGGCTCTGGAAACACCATATATTTT. This codes for CAWSLGSGNTIYF.

The CDR3 nucleotides are TGTGCCAGTACAACCGGGACAGGGGGCGTCGAGACCCAGTACTTC. The encoded protein is CASTTGTGGVETQYF. This chain uses TRBV6-5 with TRBJ2-5; 12 bases align to TRBD1. V shed 9 bases, J shed 5 bases, and the junction held 10 bases outside the gene matches. The germline CDR1 and CDR2 sequences are MNHEY and SVGAGI. The CDR3 length is 15 residues.

This chain connects TRBV29-1 to TRBJ2-1; tentative D call: TRBD2 (6 bases). Germline V gives CDR1 SQVTM, CDR2 ANQGSEA. This CDR3 contains 16 residues. Trimming took off 2 bases at V and 9 bases at J, with 23 bases between the two ends. The CDR3 sequence is CSVEWRGEELQGEQFF. CDR3 DNA sequence: TGCAGCGTTGAATGGAGGGGTGAAGAACTACAAGGTGAGCAGTTCTTC.

The J gene is TRBJ1-2, the V gene TRBV5-8; D is perhaps TRBD1 (6 bases). Per the germline V gene, CDR1 is SGHTS and CDR2 is YDEGEE. V was cut by 7 bases and J by 6 bases, with 16 bases left in between. The CDR3 extends over 13 amino acids. The CDR3 here is CASSPGALNGYTF. DNA for the CDR3: TGTGCCAGCTCCCCGGGGGCGCTTAATGGCTACACCTTC. Together with reference TRBV5-8 and TRBJ1-2, the CDR3 gives the full variable domain: EAGVTQSPTHLIKTRGQQATLRCSPISGHTSVYWYQQALGLGLQFLLWYDEGEERNRGNFPPRFSGRQFPNYSSELNVNALELEDSALYLCASSPGALNGYTFGSGTRLTVV.

This chain joins TRBV5-4 and TRBJ1-6; 11 positions match TRBD1. J was trimmed by 10 bases and V by 0 bases; bases with no gene match: 12. Looked up from germline, CDR1 is SGHNT and CDR2 is YYREEE (reference sequence). The CDR3 consists of 18 residues. CDR3 sequence reads: CASSLGVGDRGKLSPLHF. The DNA of the CDR3 is TGTGCCAGCAGCTTGGGAGTCGGGGACAGGGGGAAATTATCACCCCTCCACTTT.

About this clone: The same CDR3 is also encoded by other DNA sequences in this sample. V usage is TRBV10-3 and J usage is TRBJ2-7; no firm D call. CDR1 is ENHRY, CDR2 SYGVKD, per germline. The CDR3 sequence is 12 residues long. Trimming took off 0 bases at V and 4 bases at J, with 4 bases between the two ends. In DNA form, the CDR3 reads TGTGCCATCAGTGAGTCAGGATACGAGCAGTACTTC. Translated, it gives CAISESGYEQYF.

The rearrangement joins TRBV4-2 to TRBJ1-5; TRBD1 is a possible D gene (5 bases). The CDR3 runs to 15 residues. Deletions cut 4 bases from V and 7 bases from J, with 17 bases between. Per the germline V gene, CDR1 is LGHNA and CDR2 is YNFKEQ. This CDR3 is CASSPRDGADQPQHF. The CDR3 region has the DNA TGTGCCAGCAGCCCCCGGGACGGGGCGGACCAGCCCCAGCATTTT.

CDR3 sequence: CASRPGTSGGGAQYF. For the CDR3, the DNA is TGCGCCAGCAGACCCGGGACTAGCGGGGGTGGGGCCCAGTACTTC. This rearrangement joins TRBV10-2 to TRBJ2-5, with TRBD2 identical over 14 bases. Germline lookup yields CDR1 WSHSY and CDR2 SAAADI. J was trimmed by 9 bases and V by 6 bases; bases with no gene match: 9. The CDR3 has 15 residues.

The chain joins TRBV9 to TRBJ2-2; TRBD2 matches 12 bases. V lost 4 bases, J lost 7 bases, and 8 bases stayed unmatched. CDR1 and CDR2 from the germline V gene are SGDLS and YYNGEE. This CDR3 contains 16 residues. The CDR3 region is CASSPRLAGVIGELFF. CDR3 in DNA: TGTGCCAGCAGCCCGCGACTAGCGGGGGTGATCGGGGAGCTGTTTTTT.

V usage is TRBV5-1 and J usage is TRBJ2-1; TRBD1 agrees at 9 bases. The CDR3 is 16 residues long. Looked up from germline, CDR1 is SGHRS and CDR2 is YFSETQ. V was clipped by 4 bases and J by 0 bases; unmatched bases: 5. The CDR3 DNA follows: TGCGCCAGCAGCCCTGGACAGGGGAGCTCCTACAATGAGCAGTTCTTC. It codes for CASSPGQGSSYNEQFF. Supplemented by reference TRBV5-1 and TRBJ2-1, the full variable domain reads KAGVTQTPRYLIKTRGQQVTLSCSPISGHRSVSWYQQTPGQGLQFLFEYFSETQRNKGNFPGRFSGRQFSNSRSEMNVSTLELGDSALYLCASSPGQGSSYNEQFFGPGTRLTVL.

This clone was detected once. The rearrangement joins TRBV11-2 to TRBJ2-5, with D unresolved. V lost 5 bases and J lost 3, with 10 bases in between. The CDR3 is made up of 13 amino acids. Germline loops: CDR1 SGHAT, CDR2 FQNNGV. In DNA form, the CDR3 reads TGTGCCAGCAGCGGAATGGAGAAAGAGACCCAGTACTTC. The encoded protein is CASSGMEKETQYF.

The CDR3 DNA reads as TGTGCCAGCAGCCTTCGACAGGGACCCAAGTCACCCCTCCACTTT. It is translated as CASSLRQGPKSPLHF. This sequence joins TRBV9 and TRBJ1-6, with 7 bases that match TRBD1. V lost 4 bases and J lost 10; bases outside the gene matches: 11. The CDR3 sequence is 15 residues long. From germline, CDR1 is SGDLS and CDR2 YYNGEE.

The chain combines TRBV27 with TRBJ2-1; D not certain. The CDR3 covers 16 residues. The ends were cut back, 2 bases at V and 4 bases at J, with 15 bases in the middle. The germline CDR1 and CDR2 sequences are MNHEY and SMNVEV (reference sequence). Here the CDR3 DNA reads TGTGCCAGCAGTTTAGCTTCTCCTGGCGGATACAATGAGCAGTTCTTC. Its protein is CASSLASPGGYNEQFF.

This clone was recorded a few times. CDR3 DNA: TGTGCCAGCAGTGGGGACAGGGGGAACACTGAAGCTTTCTTT. This sequence encodes CASSGDRGNTEAFF. This rearrangement joins TRBV25-1 to TRBJ1-1; 10 nucleotides line up with TRBD1. The junction had 0 bases not matched to a gene; V was cut back by 4 bases and J by 1 base. Per the germline V gene, CDR1 is MGHDK and CDR2 is SYGVNS. The CDR3 has 14 residues.

V gene TRBV5-5 combines with J gene TRBJ2-4; the match to TRBD1 covers 8 bases. J gave up 5 bases and V 4 bases, and 8 bases lay outside the gene matches. This CDR3 is built from 15 residues. Germline V CDR1 and CDR2: SGHKS, YYEKEE (reference sequence). CDR3 bases: TGTGCCAGCAGCAAGCAACAGGGGGGTGAAAACATTCAGTACTTC. As protein: CASSKQQGGENIQYF.

This clone was recorded only once. The rearrangement joins TRBV27 to TRBJ2-3, with 8 bases lining up with TRBD1. Germline CDR1 MNHEY, CDR2 SMNVEV (reference sequence). This CDR3 contains 16 residues. V trimming: 6 bases; J trimming: 2 bases; junction bases outside the gene matches: 10. The CDR3 reads CASRARGRGDTDTQYF. In DNA, the CDR3 is TGTGCCAGCAGGGCCAGGGGGCGCGGGGACACAGATACGCAGTATTTT.

The chain employs TRBV27 and TRBJ2-7; no definite D call. Looked up from germline, CDR1 is MNHEY and CDR2 is SMNVEV (reference sequence). The CDR3 contains 16 residues. Trimming pared 2 bases from V and 6 bases from J, leaving 20 bases between. DNA of the CDR3: TGTGCCAGCAGTTTAGATAAGGGTCCAATAGTCGGCGAGCAGTACTTC. Its protein is CASSLDKGPIVGEQYF.

The rearrangement joins TRBV3-1 (or the pseudogene TRBV3-2) to TRBJ2-6; no definite D call. With 1 base removed from V and 0 bases from J, the gap between germline ends came to 10 bases. The CDR3 is made up of 17 amino acids. The germline CDR1 and CDR2 sequences are LGHDT and YNNKEL (reference sequence). This CDR3 is CASSQVRPGSGANVLTF. The CDR3, as DNA: TGTGCCAGCAGCCAAGTGAGGCCGGGCTCTGGGGCCAACGTCCTGACTTTC.